The 9 T cell receptor beta chains below come from one sample, sequenced in a study of post-analysis software for immune sequencing data. No antigens are known for them. General study points: A few TRBV segments (TRBV5-6, TRBV5-1 and TRBV20-1 among them) occurred more frequently in patients than in controls.

Prepared TCR beta cDNA libraries contained unique molecular identifiers. In TCRdb, the PCR reads were re-called with MiXCR into one record per CDR3 protein. This sample has fewer than 600,000 distinct CDR3 sequences, with under 55% found just once. Sequenced material: blood. The receptors stem from a girl between 10 and 17 years old with multiple sclerosis.

The chain combines TRBV12-3 or TRBV12-4 with TRBJ2-1; TRBD2 matches 8 bases. The CDR3 loop spans 15 amino acids. V lost 5 bases and J lost 4; bases outside the gene matches: 7. CDR3 coding DNA: TGTGCCAGCAGTCGACGGGGGGGCTATTACAATGAGCAGTTCTTC. Its translation is CASSRRGGYYNEQFF.

V is TRBV20-1 and J is TRBJ2-5, with 8 bases that match TRBD2. The CDR3 loop spans 13 amino acids. V dropped 2 bases and J dropped 11; count of bases not matched to a gene: 10. The germline CDR1 and CDR2 sequences are DFQATT and SNEGSKA (reference sequence). CDR3 loop: CSARSPRLARQYF. Here the CDR3 DNA reads TGCAGTGCTAGATCCCCCCGACTAGCGAGGCAGTACTTC.

The V and J genes are TRBV5-1 and TRBJ2-1; 13 positions agree with TRBD2. The CDR3 length is 19 residues. V was pared by 0 bases and J by 0 bases, with 6 bases of the junction left unmatched. Germline loops: CDR1 SGHRS, CDR2 YFSETQ. For the CDR3, the DNA is TGCGCCAGCAGCTTGGATCCTCGGACTAGCGGGAGCTCCTACAATGAGCAGTTCTTC. Protein product: CASSLDPRTSGSSYNEQFF. The variable domain in full, with the rest retrieved from reference TRBV5-1 and TRBJ2-1, is KAGVTQTPRYLIKTRGQQVTLSCSPISGHRSVSWYQQTPGQGLQFLFEYFSETQRNKGNFPGRFSGRQFSNSRSEMNVSTLELGDSALYLCASSLDPRTSGSSYNEQFFGPGTRLTVL.

The chain carries TRBV29-1 and TRBJ2-7, with D unresolved. CDR3 length: 12 residues. Germline V gene sequence: CDR1 SQVTM, CDR2 ANQGSEA. The V end lost 5 bases, the J end lost 3 bases, and 11 bases lay between the germline ends. The CDR3 region is CSVRTENYEQYF. The CDR3 coding sequence is TGCAGCGTTCGAACAGAAAACTACGAGCAGTACTTC.

This chain uses TRBV6-2 or TRBV6-3 with TRBJ2-5, with TRBD1 as a possible D gene (5 bases). The CDR3 runs to 11 residues. Trimming cost V 6 bases and J 7 bases, with 9 bases left between them. CDR1 is MNHEY, CDR2 SVGEGT, per germline. The chain's CDR3 is CASRPRGTQYF. In nucleotides, the CDR3 is TGTGCCAGCAGGCCTAGGGGGACCCAGTACTTC.

V usage is TRBV7-8 and J usage is TRBJ2-3; 10 nucleotides line up with TRBD2. This CDR3 comprises 16 residues. Per germline, CDR1 SGHVS and CDR2 FQNEAQ. The ends lost 5 bases at V and 2 bases at J; junction bases unmatched: 7. CDR3 DNA sequence: TGTGCCAGCAGCCACCTAGCGGGAGCCACCACAGATACGCAGTATTTT. Its translation: CASSHLAGATTDTQYF.

This clonotype was seen only a few times. The chain uses TRBV27 and TRBJ2-7, with 7 nucleotides matching TRBD1. The germline gives CDR1 MNHEY, CDR2 SMNVEV (reference sequence). The trim removed 5 bases at V and 2 bases at J, leaving 6 bases unmatched. The CDR3 has 14 amino acids. In DNA form, the CDR3 reads TGTGCCAGCAGTCCAACCGGGACAGCCTACGAGCAGTACTTC. Translating it yields CASSPTGTAYEQYF.

The chain links TRBV12-3 or TRBV12-4 to TRBJ2-1; D possibly corresponds to TRBD2 (6 bases). The CDR3 spans 15 residues. V dropped 6 bases and J dropped 5 bases, with 17 bases sitting between them. CDR3 loop: CASRRGELSDNEQFF. In DNA, the CDR3 is TGTGCCAGCAGGCGGGGTGAGCTATCGGACAATGAGCAGTTCTTC.

J is TRBJ2-1 and V is TRBV12-3 or TRBV12-4; D perhaps matches TRBD1 (5 bases). Judging by the DNA end, TRBJ2-7 fits better; the J call may be wrong. This CDR3 region has 13 residues. This CDR3 is CASSSQGNNEQYF. CDR3 nucleotides: TGTGCCAGCAGTTCCCAGGGTAACAATGAGCAGTACTTC.